This T cell receptor beta chain is drawn from a study of blood T cells in healthy people across ages. A few counts support this clonotype. Next came a second PCR, run for roughly 6 to 11 cycles, which used a sample-barcoded 5' primer along with a J-beta primer mix. TCRdb reprocessed the 5' RACE reads via MiXCR and lists one record per CDR3 protein. The repertoire holds about 640,000 distinct CDR3 sequences, with roughly 50% as singletons. J lost 3 bases, V lost 4 bases, and 6 bases had no gene match. CDR3 length equals 14 residues. Germline V gene lookup returns CDR1 SGHRS and CDR2 YFSETQ. The genes are TRBV5-1 and TRBJ2-7; 8 bases match TRBD1. This sequence was found in a man aged 55 to 70 in good health. The sequencing sample was made of blood. This CDR3 reads CASSPGDRNYEQYF. The CDR3 DNA reads TGCGCCAGCAGCCCAGGGGACAGGAACTACGAGCAGTACTTC.